The clone carrying this TCR beta chain was counted ten times or more. The authors amplified TCR beta CDR3 regions from RNA transcripts. Amplification began with first-round RT-PCR using HTBI primers, then second-round multiplex PCR was performed. TCRdb re-analysed the multiplex PCR reads in MiXCR, keeping a single row per CDR3 protein. This table has approximately 160,000 distinct CDR3 sequences, over 35% appearing once. This record comes from a study of Graves' ophthalmopathy and Graves' hyperthyroidism. Unmatched junction bases numbered 7, after V lost 4 bases and J lost 0 bases. The CDR3 loop spans 17 amino acids. CDR1 MNHEY and CDR2 SVGAGI come from the germline V gene.

Sequencing input: peripheral blood. The chain combines TRBV6-5 with TRBJ2-7; 12 bases align to TRBD2. The sequence derives from a woman aged 40 to 55 with Graves' ophthalmopathy. DNA of the CDR3: TGTGCCAGCAGTTCCGGGACTAGCGGGTGGAGCTCCTACGAGCAGTACTTC. Encoded protein: CASSSGTSGWSSYEQYF.